This T cell receptor beta chain is drawn from a study of graft-versus-host responses after intestinal transplantation. Findings and caveats of the study: Early post-transplant HvG declines tracked with peak circulating GvH clone levels. In recipient marrow, GvH clones were found, and some appeared first in ileum or blood. Individuals carrying graft-donor T cell macrochimerism showed high graft-versus-host to host-versus-graft clonal ratios in allografts.

The table came from immunoSEQ multiplex PCR; TCRdb's copy has only in-frame clones and leaves some out. The table includes some 82,000 clones, roughly 91% detected once. Per the germline V gene, CDR1 is SEHNR and CDR2 is FQNEAQ (reference sequence). This CDR3 has 13 amino acids. V shed 6 bases and J shed 6 bases, with 14 bases lying between them. In regard to this clone: What it recognizes is unknown.

The chain has TRBV7-9 and TRBJ1-2; D gene unclear. This material consisted of unstimulated CD8+ T cells sorted from spleen or lymph node cells, taken before transplant. The TCR originated in a human donor who was the organ donor for an intestinal transplant. As DNA, the CDR3 is TGTGCCAGCAGTCTTACTAATGGGGATGGCTACACCTTC. Protein product: CASSLTNGDGYTF. The whole variable domain, remainder taken from reference TRBV7-9 and TRBJ1-2, is DTGVSQNPRHKITKRGQNVTFRCDPISEHNRLYWYRQTLGQGPEFLTYFQNEAQLEKSRLLSDRFSAERPKGSFSTLEIQRTEQGDSAMYLCASSLTNGDGYTFGSGTRLTVV.